These 17 T cell receptor beta chains came from one sample sequenced in a study of blood T cell repertoires in COVID-19. TCRdb's table, derived via immunoSEQ multiplex PCR, lists solely in-frame clones and lacks some. The sample shows over 100,000 clones, 84% of them seen only once. Sequencing used peripheral blood. These receptors all stem from a woman aged 50 to 65 with acute or convalescent COVID-19.

J is TRBJ1-1 and V is TRBV12-3 or TRBV12-4; D is uncertain. Between the trimmed V and J ends, which lost 4 bases and 11 bases, there was a span of 14 bases. CDR3 size: 12 residues. The CDR3, as DNA: TGTGCCAGCAGTTCCCCCGGTGCGAGGGCTTTCTTT. This translates into CASSSPGARAFF.

The genes are TRBV5-5 and TRBJ2-5; TRBD2 matches at 12 bases. V lost 0 bases and J lost 2; bases outside the gene matches: 2. The germline V gene encodes CDR1 SGHKS and CDR2 YYEKEE (reference sequence). This CDR3 region has 16 residues. The CDR3 spells CASSLGLAGVQETQYF. The CDR3 bases are TGTGCCAGCAGCTTGGGACTAGCGGGGGTTCAAGAGACCCAGTACTTC.

The rearrangement joins TRBV21-1 to TRBJ1-2. TRBV21-1 is given as a pseudogene. The length of the CDR3 is 17 residues. The DNA for the CDR3 is TGTGCCAGCAGCAAAGCACTTTACAAACTACCTAACTATGGCTACACCTTC. Translation gives CASSKALYKLPNYGYTF.

The CDR3 nucleotides read TGTGCCAGCTCACCTGGGACAGGGAAGGGTGGCTACACCTTC. Protein product: CASSPGTGKGGYTF. J is TRBJ1-2 and V is TRBV18; TRBD1 agrees at 9 bases. V shed 3 bases and J 7 bases; nucleotides not matched to a gene: 6. The length of the CDR3 is 14 residues. Germline V CDR1 and CDR2: KGHSH, LQKENI.

The J gene is TRBJ1-1, the V gene TRBV7-6, with 8 bases that match TRBD1. From germline, CDR1 is SGHVS and CDR2 FNYEAQ. J gave up 0 bases and V 5 bases, and 14 bases lay outside the gene matches. The length of the CDR3 is 18 residues. The DNA for the CDR3 is TGTGCCAGCAGCCCCAGACCGGGACAGGCGACCATGAACACTGAAGCTTTCTTT. Amino acid sequence: CASSPRPGQATMNTEAFF.

The CDR3 reads CASDRGMGGYTF. CDR3 DNA: TGTGCCAGTGACAGGGGTATGGGAGGCTACACCTTC. The chain joins TRBV19 to TRBJ1-2; 8 bases line up with TRBD1. Looked up from germline, CDR1 is LNHDA and CDR2 is SQIVND (reference sequence). There are 12 residues in the CDR3. Trimming removed 8 bases from V and 8 bases from J; junction bases left unmatched: 7.

In the case of this clone: The sample contains more than one DNA sequence encoding this CDR3. The V call is TRBV3-1 (or the pseudogene TRBV3-2), the J call TRBJ1-1; D gene ambiguous. V was shortened by 2 bases and J by 5 bases, with 3 bases between the two germline ends. CDR3 length: 11 amino acids. CDR1 is LGHDT and CDR2 is YNNKEL in the germline V gene (reference sequence). CDR3 sequence reads: CASSQSTEAFF. The CDR3 DNA follows: TGTGCCAGCAGCCAATCGACTGAAGCTTTCTTT.

The V gene is TRBV18, the J gene TRBJ1-1; D gene uncertain. CDR1 is KGHSH, CDR2 LQKENI, per germline. V gave up 6 bases and J gave up 4 bases, with 21 bases separating them. The CDR3 has 16 residues. The CDR3 reads CASSPVMITRGTEAFF. Written as DNA, the CDR3 is TGTGCCAGCTCCCCCGTGATGATCACTCGGGGCACTGAAGCTTTCTTT.

The J gene is TRBJ1-2, the V gene TRBV16, with TRBD1 matching 9 bases. J lost 4 bases, V lost 0 bases, and 12 bases had no gene match. The CDR3 runs 18 residues. Germline lookup yields CDR1 KGHSY and CDR2 FQNENV. CDR3 DNA sequence: TGTGCCAGCAGCCAATCGGGGGGCCCGGGACAGGGAATCTATGGCTACACCTTC. Amino acids: CASSQSGGPGQGIYGYTF.

This rearrangement joins TRBV5-1 to TRBJ2-5, with 8 bases lining up with TRBD1. The CDR3 loop spans 14 amino acids. Germline lookup yields CDR1 SGHRS and CDR2 YFSETQ. V lost 3 bases, J lost 5 bases, and 6 bases stayed unmatched. DNA of the CDR3: TGCGCCAGCAGCTCCGACAGGGGCAGGGAGACCCAGTACTTC. It is translated as CASSSDRGRETQYF.

V is TRBV9 and J is TRBJ1-1; a possible D gene is TRBD1 (6 bases). Germline assignment: CDR1 SGDLS and CDR2 YYNGEE. The CDR3 is made up of 14 amino acids. Trimming removed 0 bases from V and 8 bases from J, with 14 bases in between. CDR3 amino acids: CASSVGIGQSEAFF. The CDR3 region has the DNA TGTGCCAGCAGCGTAGGAATTGGACAGTCCGAAGCTTTCTTT.

This rearrangement joins TRBV6-6 to TRBJ1-5; 9 nucleotides match TRBD1. This CDR3 spans 16 amino acids. Germline-derived CDR1 and CDR2 are MNHNY and SVGAGI (reference sequence). Trimming removed 5 bases from V and 3 bases from J; junction bases left unmatched: 8. The CDR3 loop is CASSRSGQGLNQPQHF. The CDR3 coding sequence is TGTGCCAGCAGTCGATCGGGACAGGGTCTCAATCAGCCCCAGCATTTT.

The gene calls are TRBV19 and TRBJ1-2, with 7 positions matching TRBD1. In germline, CDR1 is LNHDA, CDR2 SQIVND (reference sequence). V lost 3 bases, J lost 6 bases, and 4 bases stayed unmatched. This CDR3 has 13 amino acids. CDR3 region: CASSIRQGDGYTF. The CDR3 bases are TGTGCCAGTAGTATCCGACAGGGTGATGGCTACACCTTC.

This chain joins TRBV15 and TRBJ1-1, with D possibly being TRBD1 (5 bases). Trimming took 2 bases from V and 5 from J, leaving 18 bases between them. Germline V gene sequence: CDR1 LNHNV, CDR2 YYDKDF (reference sequence). This CDR3 has 16 residues. The DNA of the CDR3 is TGTGCCACCAGCAGATCGGGGGGGACTTTCGGGACTGAAGCTTTCTTT. It translates to CATSRSGGTFGTEAFF.

The chain is built from TRBV5-1 and TRBJ1-1; TRBD1 is a possible D gene (6 bases). The germline gives CDR1 SGHRS, CDR2 YFSETQ. The CDR3 runs 18 residues. Trimming left V 4 bases short and J 2 bases short, with 24 bases between. In DNA, the CDR3 is TGCGCCAGCAGCACCCAGGGGATTACCTTCTCTCGAAACACTGAAGCTTTCTTT. Translation gives CASSTQGITFSRNTEAFF. Full variable domain (outside the CDR3, taken from reference TRBV5-1 and TRBJ1-1): KAGVTQTPRYLIKTRGQQVTLSCSPISGHRSVSWYQQTPGQGLQFLFEYFSETQRNKGNFPGRFSGRQFSNSRSEMNVSTLELGDSALYLCASSTQGITFSRNTEAFFGQGTRLTVV.

This chain uses TRBV5-1 with TRBJ1-1; D may be TRBD1 (6 bases). This CDR3 comprises 13 residues. Germline V CDR1 and CDR2: SGHRS, YFSETQ. V was clipped by 2 bases and J by 3 bases, with 8 bases between them. This chain's CDR3 is CASSLGQYTEAFF. The CDR3, as DNA: TGCGCCAGCAGCTTAGGACAGTACACTGAAGCTTTCTTT.

The V and J genes are TRBV5-6 and TRBJ2-2; TRBD2 aligns across 7 bases. This CDR3 contains 15 residues. The J segment lost 2 bases and the V segment lost 0 bases, leaving 1 base of the junction unmatched. Germline V gives CDR1 SGHDT, CDR2 YYEEEE. The CDR3 DNA follows: TGTGCCAGCAGCTTGGGCGGGGGAAACACCGGGGAGCTGTTTTTT. Protein sequence: CASSLGGGNTGELFF.